These 31 T cell receptor beta chains were all obtained from the same sample, sequenced in a study of blood T cell repertoires in COVID-19. Data came from immunoSEQ multiplex PCR; TCRdb stores just in-frame clones and leaves some out. The table has 35,000 to 55,000 clones, about 90% seen once; the top ten hold about 3%. Sequencing used peripheral blood. Source of these receptors: a man aged 50 or older with active COVID-19.

This rearrangement joins TRBV3-1 (or the pseudogene TRBV3-2) to TRBJ1-3; the D is unclear. The ends were cut back, 3 bases at V and 2 bases at J, with 11 bases in the middle. Germline CDR1 reads LGHDT; CDR2 reads YNNKEL (reference sequence). The CDR3 runs 15 residues. The CDR3 DNA reads as TGTGCCAGCAGCCACCCCCCAAGCCCTGGAAACACCATATATTTT. The encoded protein is CASSHPPSPGNTIYF.

The chain is built from TRBV3-1 (or the pseudogene TRBV3-2) and TRBJ2-2; TRBD1 aligns across 9 bases. The V segment lost 8 bases and the J segment 4 bases; nucleotides outside the gene matches: 5. CDR3 length equals 14 residues. Germline V gives CDR1 LGHDT, CDR2 YNNKEL (reference sequence). In nucleotides, the CDR3 is TGTGCCAGCGCGGGACAGGGTGCCACCGGGGAGCTGTTTTTT. It is translated as CASAGQGATGELFF.

The V gene is TRBV6-2 or TRBV6-3, the J gene TRBJ2-7, with 7 bases identical to TRBD1. V gave up 5 bases and J gave up 1 base; unmatched junction bases: 5. CDR1 and CDR2 (germline): MNHEY, SVGEGT. This CDR3 is 14 amino acids long. In DNA form, the CDR3 reads TGTGCCAGCAGTAATGGACAGGCGTCCTACGAGCAGTACTTC. This gives the protein CASSNGQASYEQYF.

The gene calls are TRBV13 and TRBJ2-7, with 11 bases aligning to TRBD1. Trimming removed 2 bases from V and 2 bases from J; junction bases left unmatched: 8. CDR1 PRHDT and CDR2 FYEKMQ come from the germline V gene (reference sequence). The CDR3 covers 17 residues. CDR3 coding DNA: TGTGCCAGCAGCTTAAGTCGTCTGGGACAGGGGGCCTACGAGCAGTACTTC. Translating gives CASSLSRLGQGAYEQYF.

V is TRBV6-6 and J is TRBJ1-1; 7 positions match TRBD1. The trim removed 4 bases at V and 6 bases at J, leaving 8 bases unmatched. The CDR3 runs 14 residues. Germline lookup yields CDR1 MNHNY and CDR2 SVGAGI (reference sequence). In nucleotides, the CDR3 is TGTGCCAGCAGTTGGGAGACAGGGAGCTCTGAAGCTTTCTTT. Protein: CASSWETGSSEAFF.

J is TRBJ2-7 and V is TRBV7-9, with D possibly matching TRBD1 (5 bases). Germline V gives CDR1 SEHNR, CDR2 FQNEAQ (reference sequence). V was cut by 1 base and J by 0 bases, with 16 bases left in between. This CDR3 contains 17 residues. CDR3 coding DNA: TGTGCCAGCAGCTTAGTACTTTGGGGCTCCAGCTCCTACGAGCAGTACTTC. Encoded protein: CASSLVLWGSSSYEQYF.

This chain connects TRBV18 to TRBJ1-2; 7 bases line up with TRBD1. The CDR3 contains 13 residues. Germline V gene data show CDR1 as KGHSH and CDR2 as LQKENI. The ends lost 5 bases at V and 3 bases at J; junction bases unmatched: 3. The chain's CDR3 is CASSGTAYYGYTF. The CDR3 DNA follows: TGTGCCAGCTCAGGGACAGCCTACTATGGCTACACCTTC.

The chain carries TRBV19 and TRBJ2-3; TRBD2 matches at 11 bases. The junction had 3 bases not matched to a gene; V was cut back by 3 bases and J by 1 base. This CDR3 is built from 16 residues. CDR1 is LNHDA, CDR2 SQIVND, per germline (reference sequence). CDR3 DNA: TGTGCCAGTAGTATGCCACTAGCGGGGGGCACAGATACGCAGTATTTT. This translates into CASSMPLAGGTDTQYF.

V and J are TRBV30 and TRBJ1-2; maybe TRBD1 (6 bases). This CDR3 is built from 12 residues. Germline CDR1 GTSNPN, CDR2 SVGIG (reference sequence). V lost 4 bases, J lost 7 bases, and 13 bases lay in between. The CDR3, as DNA: TGTGCCTGGACACCATCCAGGGGTGGCTACACCTTC. Translated, it gives CAWTPSRGGYTF.

The chain employs TRBV2 and TRBJ2-1; 10 nucleotides match TRBD1. Losses at the gene ends were 5 bases for V and 0 bases for J; bases not matched to a gene: 13. Germline V gene data show CDR1 as SNHLY and CDR2 as FYNNEI. The CDR3 extends over 19 amino acids. The CDR3 bases are TGTGCCAGCAGTCCCCGGGACAGGGGACTAAAGAGCTCCTACAATGAGCAGTTCTTC. Amino acids: CASSPRDRGLKSSYNEQFF.

The chain carries TRBV25-1 and TRBJ2-2, with TRBD2 identical over 8 bases. This CDR3 has 17 residues. Germline assignment: CDR1 MGHDK and CDR2 SYGVNS. Unmatched junction bases numbered 8, after V lost 4 bases and J lost 1 base. For the CDR3, the DNA is TGTGCCAGCAGTGTCCTCAGCGGGGGATGGAACACCGGGGAGCTGTTTTTT. This gives the protein CASSVLSGGWNTGELFF. The whole variable domain, filled in from reference TRBV25-1 and TRBJ2-2, reads EADIYQTPRYLVIGTGKKITLECSQTMGHDKMYWYQQDPGMELHLIHYSYGVNSTEKGDLSSESTVSRIRTEHFPLTLESARPSHTSQYLCASSVLSGGWNTGELFFGEGSRLTVL.

The J gene is TRBJ1-3, the V gene TRBV28, with no clear D. V was shortened by 9 bases and J by 4 bases, with 10 bases between the two germline ends. Per the germline V gene, CDR1 is MDHEN and CDR2 is SYDVKM. This CDR3 region has 12 residues. CDR3 amino acids: CASAQLGNTIYF. The CDR3 region has the DNA TGTGCCAGTGCCCAACTAGGAAACACCATATATTTT.

The CDR3 DNA reads TGTGCCAGCAGCTTAGCTACAGGCTACGAGCAGTACTTC. Protein: CASSLATGYEQYF. V and J are TRBV11-3 and TRBJ2-7, with D possibly being TRBD1 (5 bases). Germline V gives CDR1 SGHNT, CDR2 YENEEA. Between the trimmed V and J ends, which lost 1 base and 3 bases, there was a span of 7 bases. This CDR3 contains 13 residues.

This clone occurred a few times. The V gene is TRBV24-1, the J gene TRBJ2-1, with TRBD2 matching 15 bases. Germline CDR1 is KGHDR and CDR2 is SFDVKD. The CDR3 loop spans 19 amino acids. J gave up 5 bases and V 6 bases, and 13 bases lay outside the gene matches. This CDR3 reads CATSSHAGTSGGINNEQFF. CDR3 in DNA: TGTGCCACCAGTTCCCATGCCGGGACTAGCGGGGGGATAAACAATGAGCAGTTCTTC.

The chain employs TRBV19 and TRBJ1-2; no reliable D call. Germline-derived CDR1 and CDR2 are LNHDA and SQIVND (reference sequence). This CDR3 has 14 amino acids. V lost 4 bases to trimming and J lost 6 bases, with 15 bases between them. The CDR3 loop reads CASSRGRGSDGYTF. For the CDR3, the DNA is TGTGCCAGTAGTAGGGGTCGGGGATCGGATGGCTACACCTTC.

The V call is TRBV28, the J call TRBJ1-6; 7 bases map to TRBD1. The CDR3 sequence is 16 residues long. The V segment lost 5 bases and the J segment 7 bases; nucleotides outside the gene matches: 11. Looked up from germline, CDR1 is MDHEN and CDR2 is SYDVKM. Here the CDR3 reads CASSPYRGGGNSPLHF. The CDR3 DNA reads as TGTGCCAGCAGTCCCTACAGGGGCGGTGGGAATTCACCCCTCCACTTT. The whole variable domain, remainder taken from reference TRBV28 and TRBJ1-6, is DVKVTQSSRYLVKRTGEKVFLECVQDMDHENMFWYRQDPGLGLRLIYFSYDVKMKEKGDIPEGYSVSREKKERFSLILESASTNQTSMYLCASSPYRGGGNSPLHFGNGTRLTVT.

This chain joins TRBV10-2 and TRBJ2-4; 7 bases are a match to TRBD1. This CDR3 has 14 amino acids. V was clipped by 8 bases and J by 4 bases; unmatched bases: 8. Germline V CDR1 and CDR2: WSHSY, SAAADI. Here the CDR3 reads CASEAGDRKNIQYF. As DNA, the CDR3 is TGCGCCAGCGAAGCCGGGGACAGAAAAAACATTCAGTACTTC.

The gene calls are TRBV28 and TRBJ1-6, with D unclear. The CDR3 runs 14 residues. The germline gives CDR1 MDHEN, CDR2 SYDVKM. V shed 4 bases and J shed 9 bases, with 13 bases lying between them. The CDR3 region is CASSSSSTSSPLHF. The CDR3 coding sequence is TGTGCCAGCAGTTCATCGAGTACTAGTTCACCCCTCCACTTT.

The V call is TRBV6-5, the J call TRBJ2-7; D may be TRBD2 (6 bases). The CDR3 extends over 14 amino acids. V was pared by 7 bases and J by 0 bases, with 13 bases between. Germline CDR1 is MNHEY and CDR2 is SVGAGI. CDR3 in DNA: TGTGCCAGCAAACCCCGGCGGGACTCCTACGAGCAGTACTTC. Its translation is CASKPRRDSYEQYF.

This clone was seen once. The V gene is TRBV6-2 or TRBV6-3, the J gene TRBJ2-3; 7 bases line up with TRBD2. Germline V CDR1 and CDR2: MNHEY, SVGEGT. The J segment lost 5 bases and the V segment lost 3 bases, leaving 11 bases of the junction unmatched. The CDR3 is made up of 16 amino acids. CDR3 sequence (DNA): TGTGCCAGCAGTTATCGGGGGGAATCTTTTTTAGATACGCAGTATTTT. Its protein product is CASSYRGESFLDTQYF.

The rearrangement joins TRBV6-2 or TRBV6-3 to TRBJ2-5; 9 nucleotides line up with TRBD2. V gave up 2 bases and J gave up 4 bases; unmatched junction bases: 5. The CDR3 extends over 15 amino acids. Per the germline V gene, CDR1 is MNHEY and CDR2 is SVGEGT. The CDR3 region is CASSYQAGGGETQYF. The CDR3 DNA reads as TGTGCCAGCAGTTACCAAGCGGGGGGAGGAGAGACCCAGTACTTC.

This clone was found a few times. CDR3 DNA sequence: TGTGCCAGCAGCCAGACAGGGGTGAACACTGAAGCTTTCTTT. It is translated as CASSQTGVNTEAFF. The V call is TRBV7-9, the J call TRBJ1-1, with 8 bases fitting TRBD1. Germline CDR1 and CDR2: SEHNR and FQNEAQ (reference sequence). V was pared by 5 bases and J by 0 bases, with 2 bases of the junction left unmatched. The CDR3 covers 14 residues.

The V and J genes are TRBV30 and TRBJ2-4; D perhaps matches TRBD1 (5 bases). Germline V gene sequence: CDR1 GTSNPN, CDR2 SVGIG (reference sequence). Trimming shortened V by 3 bases and J by 7 bases, and 7 bases separated the two germline ends. This CDR3 comprises 11 residues. The CDR3 sequence is CAWSSGNIQYF. The CDR3 nucleotides read TGTGCCTGGAGCTCAGGGAACATTCAGTACTTC.

This clone was seen once. The genes are TRBV18 and TRBJ1-1; D gene uncertain. V lost 3 bases to trimming and J lost 5 bases, with 10 bases between them. CDR1 is KGHSH, CDR2 LQKENI, per germline. This CDR3 is 13 amino acids long. Written as DNA, the CDR3 is TGTGCCAGCTCACCGGATGAACAGACTGAAGCTTTCTTT. It is translated as CASSPDEQTEAFF.

The V and J genes are TRBV6-1 and TRBJ2-1; D is unresolved. CDR1 and CDR2 (germline): MNHNS, SASEGT. Trimming removed 2 bases from V and 2 bases from J, with 13 bases in between. This CDR3 contains 16 residues. The CDR3 region has the DNA TGTGCCAGCAGTGAATCGTGGGTGGAGCCCTACAATGAGCAGTTCTTC. This sequence encodes CASSESWVEPYNEQFF.

V usage is TRBV5-4 and J usage is TRBJ2-1; TRBD2 matches 12 bases. V lost 3 bases and J lost 4; bases outside the gene matches: 2. Germline CDR1 SGHNT, CDR2 YYREEE (reference sequence). CDR3 length equals 15 residues. The CDR3 reads CASSSSGGEYNEQFF. The CDR3 DNA is TGTGCCAGCAGCTCTAGCGGGGGGGAATACAATGAGCAGTTCTTC.

The chain links TRBV7-2 to TRBJ2-7; 9 bases agree with TRBD1. V lost 2 bases, J lost 1 base, and 3 bases stayed unmatched. The CDR3 is 15 residues long. Germline CDR1 and CDR2: SGHTA and FQGNSA. Here the CDR3 reads CASSLQQGASYEQYF. For the CDR3, the DNA is TGTGCCAGCAGCTTACAACAGGGGGCTTCCTACGAGCAGTACTTC.

This clone was detected only a few times. V is TRBV27 and J is TRBJ1-6; a weak D match, TRBD1 (5 bases). The CDR3 spans 14 residues. The V gene's germline CDR1 is MNHEY and CDR2 SMNVEV (reference sequence). Trimming pared 5 bases from V and 13 bases from J, leaving 18 bases between. CDR3 amino acids: CASSPLSGGVPLHF. The CDR3 nucleotides are TGTGCCAGCAGTCCACTCTCTGGGGGGGTTCCCCTCCACTTT.

V and J are TRBV5-1 and TRBJ2-6; the D is unclear. The length of the CDR3 is 16 residues. The germline gives CDR1 SGHRS, CDR2 YFSETQ. V was shortened by 0 bases and J by 4 bases, with 11 bases between the two germline ends. CDR3 coding DNA: TGCGCCAGCAGCTTGGTACCCGGAGTCGGGGCCAACGTCCTGACTTTC. Amino acids: CASSLVPGVGANVLTF.

The chain has TRBV7-6 and TRBJ1-1; 8 bases agree with TRBD1. V lost 6 bases, J lost 4 bases, and 10 bases stayed unmatched. CDR1 is SGHVS, CDR2 FNYEAQ, per germline. The CDR3 is 15 residues long. Here the CDR3 DNA reads TGTGCCAGCAGGAGTCACGCAGGGGGCATCACTGAAGCTTTCTTT. Its translation is CASRSHAGGITEAFF.

The chain is built from TRBV7-9 and TRBJ1-6; D gene unclear. The V gene lost 2 bases and the J gene lost 15 bases, with 11 bases spanning the gap. From germline, CDR1 is SEHNR and CDR2 FQNEAQ (reference sequence). There are 12 residues in the CDR3. CDR3 loop: CASSLNVVLLHF. For the CDR3, the DNA is TGTGCCAGCAGCTTAAACGTGGTACTCCTCCACTTT.